What follows are 7 T cell receptor beta chains derived from one specimen sequenced in a study of cytomegalovirus exposure and HLA in healthy donors. The PCR was carried out with 60 Vbeta primers and 13 Jbeta primers. Data came from immunoSEQ multiplex PCR; TCRdb stores just in-frame clones and leaves some out. In the table there are about 110,000 clones, around 70% of which are singletons. Source material: PBMCs. The origin of the receptors is a man aged 35 to 55 in good health and CMV-seropositive.

This clone was counted only a few times. The rearrangement links TRBV29-1 to TRBJ2-1; 8 nucleotides line up with TRBD2. Trimming cost V 6 bases and J 3 bases; bases outside gene matches: 4. Per germline, CDR1 SQVTM and CDR2 ANQGSEA. The CDR3 covers 13 residues. In nucleotides, the CDR3 is TGCAGCGTCCAGCGGGAGATCTACAATGAGCAGTTCTTC. Protein product: CSVQREIYNEQFF.

The chain is built from TRBV5-6 and TRBJ2-6; 7 positions agree with TRBD2. Germline lookup yields CDR1 SGHDT and CDR2 YYEEEE. The CDR3 extends over 17 amino acids. V trimming: 2 bases; J trimming: 0 bases; junction bases outside the gene matches: 5. The CDR3 sequence is CASSFRDYPSGANVLTF. CDR3 DNA sequence: TGTGCCAGCAGCTTCCGGGACTACCCCTCTGGGGCCAACGTCCTGACTTTC.

This clone was found a few times. The CDR3 coding sequence is TGTGCCAGCAGTGATGGACATATACAGTTTTTT. Translation gives CASSDGHIQFF. This chain uses TRBV6-1 with TRBJ1-4; possible D gene TRBD1, 5 bases. The CDR3 is 11 amino acids. Germline V gene data show CDR1 as MNHNS and CDR2 as SASEGT. V was shortened by 3 bases and J by 16 bases, with 12 bases between the two germline ends.

This clone was recorded a few times. This chain links TRBV7-9 with TRBJ2-5; D is unresolved. Germline V gene lookup returns CDR1 SEHNR and CDR2 FQNEAQ (reference sequence). The V end lost 4 bases, the J end lost 5 bases, and 17 bases lay between the germline ends. The CDR3 covers 15 residues. In DNA form, the CDR3 reads TGTGCCAGCAGCTCGGCGGTCAGTCGTGAGGAGACCCAGTACTTC. It codes for CASSSAVSREETQYF.

The rearrangement joins TRBV27 to TRBJ2-5; 7 bases match TRBD1. The germline V gene encodes CDR1 MNHEY and CDR2 SMNVEV (reference sequence). The CDR3 sequence is 15 residues long. J gave up 1 base and V 6 bases, and 8 bases lay outside the gene matches. The CDR3 sequence is CASSSNRGFQETQYF. Written as DNA, the CDR3 is TGTGCCAGCAGCTCAAACAGGGGTTTCCAAGAGACCCAGTACTTC.

The rearrangement links TRBV10-1 to TRBJ2-5; TRBD1 matches at 9 bases. The J segment lost 0 bases and the V segment lost 2 bases, leaving 4 bases of the junction unmatched. The CDR3 loop spans 16 amino acids. The germline CDR1 and CDR2 sequences are WNHNN and SYGVQD (reference sequence). This CDR3 is CASSETDRGYQETQYF. The CDR3 DNA reads as TGCGCCAGCAGTGAGACGGACAGGGGCTACCAAGAGACCCAGTACTTC.

The genes are TRBV4-1 and TRBJ1-2, with TRBD1 identical over 10 bases. The CDR3 is made up of 13 amino acids. Germline V gene sequence: CDR1 MGHRA, CDR2 YSYEKL. V dropped 6 bases and J dropped 8; count of bases not matched to a gene: 6. CDR3 region: CASRWTGGSGYTF. The CDR3 DNA follows: TGCGCCAGCAGGTGGACAGGGGGTAGCGGCTACACCTTC.